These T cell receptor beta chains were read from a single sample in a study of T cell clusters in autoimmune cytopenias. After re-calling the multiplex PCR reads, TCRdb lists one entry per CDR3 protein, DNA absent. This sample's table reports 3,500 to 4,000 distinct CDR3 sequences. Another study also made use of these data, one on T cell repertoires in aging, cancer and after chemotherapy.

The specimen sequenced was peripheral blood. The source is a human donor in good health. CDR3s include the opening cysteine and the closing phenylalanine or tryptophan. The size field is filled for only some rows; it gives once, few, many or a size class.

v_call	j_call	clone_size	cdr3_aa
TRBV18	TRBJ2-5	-	CASSTRKYQETQYF
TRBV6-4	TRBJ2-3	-	CASSGTSGSGDTQYF
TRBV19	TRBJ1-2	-	CASSKGQGQTNYGYTF
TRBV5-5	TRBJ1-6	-	CASSQDSGDGTSSYNSPLHF
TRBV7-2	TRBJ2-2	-	CASSLATGELFF
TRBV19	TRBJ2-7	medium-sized	CASSIDKFGEQYF
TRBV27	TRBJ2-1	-	CASSLADGREGHGSYNEQFF
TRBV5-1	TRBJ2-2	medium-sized	CASSLAVSSAGELFF
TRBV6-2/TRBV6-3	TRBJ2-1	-	CASSDGGGLYNEQFF
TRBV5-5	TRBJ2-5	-	CASSTGLLGETQYF
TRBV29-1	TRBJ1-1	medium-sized	CSVDVRGNTEAFF
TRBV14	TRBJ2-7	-	CASSQRAQGGYEQYF
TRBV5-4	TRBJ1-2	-	CASSLVGGYTF
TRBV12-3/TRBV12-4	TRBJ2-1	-	CASNSYRGEQFF
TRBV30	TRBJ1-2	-	CAWSVQLGYNYGYTF
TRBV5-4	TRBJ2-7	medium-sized	CASRPGLAGSGYEQYF
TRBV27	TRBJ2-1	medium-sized	CASRSGGRQFF
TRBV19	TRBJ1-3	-	CASSLRQARSGNTIYF
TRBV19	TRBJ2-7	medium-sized	CASSIQVDSYEQYF
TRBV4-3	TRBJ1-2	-	CASSQDPGTFSTGGYTF
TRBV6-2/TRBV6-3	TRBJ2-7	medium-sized	CASSPLGAWSYEQYF
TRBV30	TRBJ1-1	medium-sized	CAWSGGQGARGEAFF
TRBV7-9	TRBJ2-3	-	CAPAPTSDTQYF
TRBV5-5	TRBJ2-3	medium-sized	CASSLAGGDTQYF
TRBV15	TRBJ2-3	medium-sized	CATSRDGSTDTQYF
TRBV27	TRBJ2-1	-	CASSLGGNYNEQFF
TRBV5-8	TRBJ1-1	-	CASSLQGGLNTEAFF
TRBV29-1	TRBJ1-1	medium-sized	CSVADRVVKRTEAFF
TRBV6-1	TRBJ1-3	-	CASSEKTGGRGNTIYF
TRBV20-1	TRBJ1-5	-	CSAIPVNQPQHF
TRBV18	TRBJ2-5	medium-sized	CASSLGSGGSETQYF
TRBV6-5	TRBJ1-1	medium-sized	CASSYSNLVNTEAFF
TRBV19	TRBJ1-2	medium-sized	CASSIAKTGNYGYTF
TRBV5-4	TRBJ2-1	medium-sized	CASSNGGGRAYNEQFF
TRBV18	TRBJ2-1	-	CASSLTGFYNEQFF
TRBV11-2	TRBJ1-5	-	CASSSDRVAQHF
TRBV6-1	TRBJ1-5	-	CASSLGDGNQPQHF
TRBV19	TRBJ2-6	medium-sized	CASSISTGANVLTF
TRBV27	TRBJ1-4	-	CASSLSPPRRTEKLFF
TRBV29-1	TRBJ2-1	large	CSVGQGRGYNEQFF
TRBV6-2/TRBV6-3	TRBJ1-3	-	CASRKTGDPGNTIYF
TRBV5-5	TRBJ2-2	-	CASSLSVPGLAGHGELFF
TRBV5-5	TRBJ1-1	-	CASSFGHQRGNTEAFF
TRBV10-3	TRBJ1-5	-	CAISEWGNQPQHF
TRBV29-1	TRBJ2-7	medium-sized	CSASGRGGSYEQYF
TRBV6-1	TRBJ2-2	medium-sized	CASTRSMGNTGELFF
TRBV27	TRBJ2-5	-	CASSSGLLGETQYF
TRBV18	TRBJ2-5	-	CASSPPTSAQTQYF
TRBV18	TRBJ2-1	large	CASSPPVDRINYNEQFF
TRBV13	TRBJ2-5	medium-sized	CASSPQGGETQYF
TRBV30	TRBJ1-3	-	CAWSVLGWGRGNTIYF
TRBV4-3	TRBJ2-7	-	CASSQDRPGRDEQYF
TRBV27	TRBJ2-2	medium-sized	CASSLRGANTGELFF
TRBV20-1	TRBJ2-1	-	CSARRRGPSYNEQFF